The 26 T cell receptor beta chains presented below share a single source sample, sequenced in a study of blood T cell repertoires in COVID-19. Assay used: immunoSEQ multiplex PCR; TCRdb lists only in-frame clones, some missing. The table lists roughly 200,000 clones, more than 85% of them singletons, with over 2.5% in the top ten. Material for sequencing was peripheral blood. The receptor source for this set is a man in his fifties or sixties with acute or convalescent COVID-19.

The chain has TRBV5-4 and TRBJ2-7; possible D gene TRBD2, 6 bases. The CDR3 covers 16 residues. The germline V and J ends were trimmed by 4 bases and 6 bases, with 23 bases remaining between them. The V gene's germline CDR1 is SGHNT and CDR2 YYREEE (reference sequence). The CDR3 spells CASSQGKAGDRLEQYF. The CDR3, as DNA: TGTGCCAGCAGCCAAGGCAAAGCGGGTGACCGCCTCGAGCAGTACTTC.

This chain uses TRBV9 with TRBJ2-2; 7 bases map to TRBD2. Per germline, CDR1 SGDLS and CDR2 YYNGEE. The V and J ends lost 3 bases and 7 bases, in that order; junction bases with no gene match: 6. The CDR3 length is 14 residues. The CDR3 DNA is TGTGCCAGCAGCGAGCCCGGGAGGAGCGGGGAGCTGTTTTTT. Protein sequence: CASSEPGRSGELFF. The entire variable domain, with the rest obtained from reference TRBV9 and TRBJ2-2, is as follows: DSGVTQTPKHLITATGQRVTLRCSPRSGDLSVYWYQQSLDQGLQFLIQYYNGEERAKGNILERFSAQQFPDLHSELNLSSLELGDSALYFCASSEPGRSGELFFGEGSRLTVL.

This clone was seen only once. CDR3 protein: CASSSRTGRTEAFF. The CDR3 nucleotides are TGTGCCAGCAGCTCAAGGACAGGGAGAACTGAAGCTTTCTTT. The rearrangement joins TRBV11-1 to TRBJ1-1; the match to TRBD1 covers 8 bases. This CDR3 region has 14 residues. J lost 5 bases, V lost 4 bases, and 6 bases had no gene match. Germline V lookup: CDR1 SGHAT, CDR2 FQDESV (reference sequence).

This chain connects TRBV28 to TRBJ1-6; TRBD1 aligns across 7 bases. This CDR3 is 15 amino acids long. V lost 5 bases, J lost 7 bases, and 8 bases stayed unmatched. Germline V gene lookup returns CDR1 MDHEN and CDR2 SYDVKM. DNA of the CDR3: TGTGCCAGCAGTCCTAAGGGGGCCGTAAATTCACCCCTCCACTTT. Its protein product is CASSPKGAVNSPLHF.

The V call is TRBV24-1, the J call TRBJ2-3; TRBD2 matches 10 bases. The CDR3 sequence is 17 residues long. Germline CDR1 reads KGHDR; CDR2 reads SFDVKD. Trimming at V came to 5 bases and at J to 4 bases, leaving 11 bases not matched to a gene. The CDR3 region is CATSVPMVGLAADTQYF. The DNA of the CDR3 is TGTGCCACCAGTGTCCCCATGGTAGGACTAGCGGCAGATACGCAGTATTTT.

The chain couples TRBV19 to TRBJ1-5; no firm D call. V was shortened by 1 base and J by 4 bases, with 8 bases between the two germline ends. Germline assignment: CDR1 LNHDA and CDR2 SQIVND (reference sequence). This CDR3 spans 14 amino acids. CDR3 nucleotides: TGTGCCAGTAGTATAGTTACAAATAATCAGCCCCAGCATTTT. Encoded protein: CASSIVTNNQPQHF.

This clone was detected only a few times. The CDR3 DNA sequence: TGCAGCGTCGTGCTAAGCGGGGCTTTCTTT. It is translated as CSVVLSGAFF. V and J are TRBV29-1 and TRBJ1-1, with unresolved D. CDR3 length: 10 residues. Germline V lookup: CDR1 SQVTM, CDR2 ANQGSEA. The V and J ends lost 6 bases and 11 bases respectively, with 13 bases between them.

This clone showed up just once. This chain uses TRBV7-2 with TRBJ1-2; 7 bases map to TRBD1. Germline CDR1 SGHTA, CDR2 FQGNSA. The CDR3 loop spans 13 amino acids. After removal of 4 bases from V and 4 bases from J, the junction contained 3 bases not matched to a gene. Written as DNA, the CDR3 is TGTGCCAGCAGCTCGGACAGGTTCTATGGCTACACCTTC. It specifies CASSSDRFYGYTF.

The chain has TRBV19 and TRBJ1-2; 9 bases fit TRBD1. Germline V gene lookup returns CDR1 LNHDA and CDR2 SQIVND (reference sequence). V was pared by 10 bases and J by 6 bases, with 12 bases of the junction left unmatched. CDR3 length equals 14 residues. In DNA form, the CDR3 reads TGTGCCACTGCGACGGGACAGGGAATCAATGGCTACACCTTC. Its translation is CATATGQGINGYTF.

The chain uses TRBV14 and TRBJ1-6, with 7 bases identical to TRBD1. Germline CDR1 and CDR2: SGHDN and FVKESK. Trimming took 4 bases from V and 9 from J; bases not matched to a gene: 3. CDR3 length: 13 residues. The CDR3, as DNA: TGTGCCAGCAGCCTCGACAGGGTTTCACCCCTCCACTTT. Protein sequence: CASSLDRVSPLHF.

The genes are TRBV3-1 (or the pseudogene TRBV3-2) and TRBJ2-2, with D maybe TRBD2 (7 bases). Germline V gene data show CDR1 as LGHDT and CDR2 as YNNKEL (reference sequence). The V end lost 4 bases, the J end lost 6 bases, and 15 bases lay between the germline ends. The CDR3 consists of 15 residues. The DNA for the CDR3 is TGTGCCAGCAGCCCGAGAATCGGGGGGCCCGGGGAGCTGTTTTTT. Translating it yields CASSPRIGGPGELFF.

V usage is TRBV29-1 and J usage is TRBJ1-1, with 7 bases fitting TRBD1. Trimming removed 3 bases from V and 0 bases from J; junction bases left unmatched: 4. Germline V gene lookup returns CDR1 SQVTM and CDR2 ANQGSEA. This CDR3 is built from 14 residues. The CDR3 sequence: CSVDRGTVNTEAFF. The CDR3, as DNA: TGCAGCGTTGACCGCGGGACAGTGAACACTGAAGCTTTCTTT.

This clone turned up a few times. The rearrangement uses TRBV11-2 and TRBJ2-7; 9 bases map to TRBD1. This CDR3 is built from 14 residues. Germline CDR1 SGHAT, CDR2 FQNNGV. Losses at the gene ends were 4 bases for V and 4 bases for J; bases not matched to a gene: 5. CDR3 bases: TGTGCCAGCAGCTCCTCGACAGGGGGGTACGAGCAGTACTTC. This encodes CASSSSTGGYEQYF. The full variable domain, in which reference TRBV11-2 and TRBJ2-7 provide the parts outside the CDR3, is EAGVAQSPRYKIIEKRQSVAFWCNPISGHATLYWYQQILGQGPKLLIQFQNNGVVDDSQLPKDRFSAERLKGVDSTLKIQPAKLEDSAVYLCASSSSTGGYEQYFGPGTRLTVT.

The chain joins TRBV7-2 to TRBJ2-7; 14 bases are shared with TRBD2. This CDR3 has 16 residues. Germline values: CDR1 SGHTA, CDR2 FQGNSA. With V trimmed by 5 bases and J by 4 bases, 7 bases remained unmatched. This CDR3 reads CASSLGLAGGDYEQYF. The CDR3 bases are TGTGCCAGCAGCCTTGGACTAGCGGGGGGCGATTACGAGCAGTACTTC.

V usage is TRBV2 and J usage is TRBJ2-7, with 8 bases aligning to TRBD1. This CDR3 is 13 amino acids long. V lost 10 bases and J lost 6; bases outside the gene matches: 11. The germline gives CDR1 SNHLY, CDR2 FYNNEI. The CDR3 loop is CAIRTGLASEQYF. CDR3 bases: TGTGCCATCCGGACAGGGTTGGCTTCCGAGCAGTACTTC.

As to this clone: Other DNA sequences within the sample encode an identical CDR3. This sequence joins TRBV6-5 and TRBJ2-7; 7 bases line up with TRBD1. The germline V gene encodes CDR1 MNHEY and CDR2 SVGAGI. The CDR3 length is 13 residues. The ends lost 5 bases at V and 0 bases at J; junction bases unmatched: 1. For the CDR3, the DNA is TGTGCCAGCAGTCGACAGGGCTCCTACGAGCAGTACTTC. It yields the protein CASSRQGSYEQYF.

This chain joins TRBV11-2 and TRBJ2-2, with D uncertain. V dropped 0 bases and J dropped 7 bases, with 12 bases sitting between them. In germline, CDR1 is SGHAT, CDR2 FQNNGV. This CDR3 is built from 15 residues. CDR3 amino acids: CASSLDFRVGGELFF. CDR3 bases: TGTGCCAGCAGCTTAGATTTTCGGGTGGGCGGGGAGCTGTTTTTT.

This chain connects TRBV5-1 to TRBJ1-1; weak D call: TRBD1 (6 bases). Germline values: CDR1 SGHRS, CDR2 YFSETQ. The CDR3 consists of 14 residues. V lost 0 bases and J 7 bases, leaving 13 bases between the germline ends. CDR3 nucleotide sequence: TGCGCCAGCAGCTTGGAAGGCAGGGGTAGTGAAGCTTTCTTT. Protein product: CASSLEGRGSEAFF.

The chain couples TRBV6-2 or TRBV6-3 to TRBJ2-1, with 12 bases lining up with TRBD1. The V segment lost 2 bases and the J segment 6 bases; nucleotides outside the gene matches: 11. There are 18 residues in the CDR3. The V gene's germline CDR1 is MNHEY and CDR2 SVGEGT. The CDR3 region has the DNA TGTGCCAGCAGTTACAGGGACAGGGGGCTATATTTTTCCAATGAGCAGTTCTTC. This sequence encodes CASSYRDRGLYFSNEQFF.

The chain carries TRBV11-2 and TRBJ2-7; TRBD1 matches 7 bases. V dropped 5 bases and J dropped 6; count of bases not matched to a gene: 10. The CDR3 is 14 residues long. Per the germline V gene, CDR1 is SGHAT and CDR2 is FQNNGV. CDR3 sequence (DNA): TGTGCCAGCAGCCCCCGGGACAGCTTAGGCGAGCAGTACTTC. Amino acids: CASSPRDSLGEQYF.

This clone appeared a few times. The rearrangement joins TRBV28 to TRBJ2-2, with TRBD2 identical over 9 bases. The ends lost 7 bases at V and 6 bases at J; junction bases unmatched: 6. CDR1 and CDR2 from the germline V gene are MDHEN and SYDVKM. This CDR3 has 14 residues. The CDR3 sequence: CASNLGLASGELFF. CDR3 DNA sequence: TGTGCCAGCAACCTCGGACTAGCGTCCGGGGAGCTGTTTTTT.

The rearrangement joins TRBV15 to TRBJ1-2; TRBD1 matches 7 bases. The germline gives CDR1 LNHNV, CDR2 YYDKDF (reference sequence). The CDR3 runs to 16 residues. V was pared by 4 bases and J by 3 bases, with 11 bases of the junction left unmatched. The DNA for the CDR3 is TGTGCCACCAGCAACGGTTTAGGGGGCGGCCACTATGGCTACACCTTC. This translates into CATSNGLGGGHYGYTF.

The chain couples TRBV6-5 to TRBJ1-2; D is possibly TRBD1 (5 bases). V was clipped by 2 bases and J by 1 base, with 11 bases between them. Germline-derived CDR1 and CDR2 are MNHEY and SVGAGI. The CDR3 is made up of 15 amino acids. The CDR3 region is CASSYPQGINYGYTF. The CDR3 nucleotides are TGTGCCAGCAGTTACCCCCAGGGTATTAACTATGGCTACACCTTC.

This chain joins TRBV11-2 and TRBJ1-1; D is uncertain. The CDR3 totals 15 residues. Trimming took off 1 base at V and 0 bases at J, with 9 bases between the two ends. Germline V CDR1 and CDR2: SGHAT, FQNNGV. Here the CDR3 DNA reads TGTGCCAGCAGCTTAGGTTCCCACATGAACACTGAAGCTTTCTTT. Its translation: CASSLGSHMNTEAFF.

V usage is TRBV5-1 and J usage is TRBJ2-3; D perhaps matches TRBD1 (6 bases). The CDR3 consists of 18 residues. Germline loops: CDR1 SGHRS, CDR2 YFSETQ. V lost 4 bases to trimming and J lost 2 bases, with 23 bases between them. The CDR3 loop reads CASSAHEFRGGDTDTQYF. Here the CDR3 DNA reads TGCGCCAGCAGCGCACACGAATTCAGGGGTGGGGACACAGATACGCAGTATTTT.

This rearrangement joins TRBV19 to TRBJ1-3; D may be TRBD1 (6 bases). Germline CDR1 LNHDA, CDR2 SQIVND (reference sequence). The CDR3 runs 15 residues. Between the trimmed V and J ends, which lost 9 bases and 3 bases, there was a span of 18 bases. CDR3 bases: TGTGCCAGCGAGGGTACAGGGATGGGTGGAAACACCATATATTTT. Residues: CASEGTGMGGNTIYF.